This T cell receptor beta chain was sequenced in a study of breast tumors, draining lymph nodes, adjacent tissues (dated by TCRdb to 2015 to 2016). Broadly, across the study: TCR beta repertoires were compared across tumor, adjacent nontumor tissue and axillary lymph nodes obtained from breast cancer patients. The study was designed to assess the relationships and possible T-cell exchange between tumor, surrounding tissue and draining lymph node repertoires in human breast cancer. Study-wide findings and limitations: The conclusion that tumor T cells originate in lymph nodes was framed as consistent with a hypothesis rather than directly demonstrated. Tumor T-cell repertoires showed less diversity than lymph node repertoires and more diversity than nontumor tissue repertoires, and tumor T-cell repertoires showed preferential V and J gene usage. The similarity between tumor and nontumor tissue repertoires was significantly greater in luminal-like breast cancer than in basal-like breast cancer. A scenario in which most tumor T cells derive from the lymph node and then expand within tumor tissue was judged to be consistent with the data.

The CDR3 covers 12 residues, taking in both the cysteine and the phenylalanine. The entry retains the CDR3 DNA only, 36 bases that are in frame from base 1. Note on this clonotype: No cognate antigen has been identified for it. Germline is not matched at one junction end, which may reflect a read error.

Instrument used: Illumina HiSeq 2000. TCR beta chain libraries were generated by multiplex PCR amplification. The amplified TCR beta chain products were analyzed by high-throughput sequencing. The public reads were run again by TCRdb, first through fastp at Q25 and then through MiXCR, and only productive beta chains were kept. Duplicate CDR3 protein sequences are folded into a single record with the most common DNA and genes. Present in this sample are approximately 52,000 distinct CDR3 sequences, roughly 41% of which were seen just once. The top ten clones comprise about 10% of the sample. The sequenced sample consisted of breast tumor tissue. The TCR sequence derives from a female donor with breast cancer. Some clones in this sample may be carry-over from other donors' samples. This sequence uses TRBV12-3 or TRBV12-4 and TRBJ2-6; TRBD2 is a possible D gene, resting on 6 matching bases. The CDR3 in this case is CASRRDGSTEAF. The nucleotides read TGTGCCAGCAGACGTGACGGGAGCACTGAAGCTTTC.